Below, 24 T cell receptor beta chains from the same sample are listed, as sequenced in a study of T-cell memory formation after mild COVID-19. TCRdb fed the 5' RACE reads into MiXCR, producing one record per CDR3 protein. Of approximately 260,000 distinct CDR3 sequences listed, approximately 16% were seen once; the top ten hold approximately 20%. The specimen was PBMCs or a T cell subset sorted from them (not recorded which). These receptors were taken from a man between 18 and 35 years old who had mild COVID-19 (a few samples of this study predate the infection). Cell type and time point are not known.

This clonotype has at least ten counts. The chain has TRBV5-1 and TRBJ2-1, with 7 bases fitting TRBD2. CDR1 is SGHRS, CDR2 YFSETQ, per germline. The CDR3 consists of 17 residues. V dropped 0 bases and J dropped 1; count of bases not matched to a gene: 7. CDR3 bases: TGCGCCAGCAGCTTGGCTCGCCCGGGGGGATCCTACAATGAGCAGTTCTTC. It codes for CASSLARPGGSYNEQFF.

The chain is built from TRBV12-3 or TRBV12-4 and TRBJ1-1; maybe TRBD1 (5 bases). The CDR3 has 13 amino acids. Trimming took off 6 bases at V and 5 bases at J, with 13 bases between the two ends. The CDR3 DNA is TGTGCCAGCAGCCCCAAGGGACTAACTGAAGCTTTCTTT. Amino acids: CASSPKGLTEAFF.

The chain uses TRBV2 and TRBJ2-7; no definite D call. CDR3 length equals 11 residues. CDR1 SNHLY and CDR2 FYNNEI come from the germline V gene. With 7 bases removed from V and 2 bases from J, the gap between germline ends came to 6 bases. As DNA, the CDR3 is TGTGCCAGCACGGTCGCCTACGAGCAGTACTTC. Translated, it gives CASTVAYEQYF.

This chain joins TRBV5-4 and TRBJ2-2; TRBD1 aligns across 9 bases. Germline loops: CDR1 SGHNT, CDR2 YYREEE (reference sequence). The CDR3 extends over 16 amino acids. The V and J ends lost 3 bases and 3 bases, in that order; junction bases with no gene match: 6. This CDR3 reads CASSSGGQGDTGELFF. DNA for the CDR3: TGTGCCAGCAGCTCCGGGGGACAGGGCGACACCGGGGAGCTGTTTTTT. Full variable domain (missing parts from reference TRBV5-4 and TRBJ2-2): ETGVTQSPTHLIKTRGQQVTLRCSSQSGHNTVSWYQQALGQGPQFIFQYYREEENGRGNFPPRFSGLQFPNYSSELNVNALELDDSALYLCASSSGGQGDTGELFFGEGSRLTVL.

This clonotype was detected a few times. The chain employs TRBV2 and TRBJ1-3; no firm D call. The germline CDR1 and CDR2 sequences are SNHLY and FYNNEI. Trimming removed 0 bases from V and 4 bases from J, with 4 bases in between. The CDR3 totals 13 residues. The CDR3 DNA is TGTGCCAGCAGTGAAGCTGGGGGAAACACCATATATTTT. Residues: CASSEAGGNTIYF.

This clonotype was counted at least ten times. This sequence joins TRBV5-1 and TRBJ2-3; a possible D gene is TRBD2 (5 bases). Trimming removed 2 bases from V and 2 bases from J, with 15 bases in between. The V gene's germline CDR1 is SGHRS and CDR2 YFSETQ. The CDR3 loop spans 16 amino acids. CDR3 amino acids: CASSFLGSDYTDTQYF. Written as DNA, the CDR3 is TGCGCCAGCAGCTTCCTAGGTAGCGACTACACAGATACGCAGTATTTT.

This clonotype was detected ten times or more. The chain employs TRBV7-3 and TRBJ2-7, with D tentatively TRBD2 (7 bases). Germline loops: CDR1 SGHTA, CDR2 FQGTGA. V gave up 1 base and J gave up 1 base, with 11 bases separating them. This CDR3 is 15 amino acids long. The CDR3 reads CASSLRRGPSYEQYF. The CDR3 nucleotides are TGTGCCAGCAGCTTAAGGCGGGGGCCGTCCTACGAGCAGTACTTC.

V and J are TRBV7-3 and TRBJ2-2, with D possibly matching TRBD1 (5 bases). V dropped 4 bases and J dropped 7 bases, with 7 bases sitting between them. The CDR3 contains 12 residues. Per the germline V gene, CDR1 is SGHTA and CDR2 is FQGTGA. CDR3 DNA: TGTGCCAGCAGCTCAGGGTTCGGGGAGCTGTTTTTT. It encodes CASSSGFGELFF.

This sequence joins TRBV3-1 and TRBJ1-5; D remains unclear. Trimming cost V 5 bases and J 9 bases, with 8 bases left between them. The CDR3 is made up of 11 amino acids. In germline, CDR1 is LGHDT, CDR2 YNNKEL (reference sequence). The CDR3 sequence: CASSSTLPQHF. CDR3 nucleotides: TGTGCCAGCAGCTCCACATTGCCCCAGCATTTT.

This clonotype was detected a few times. The CDR3 DNA follows: TGTGCCAGCTCACCGGGGTTATCTTACAATGAGCAGTTCTTC. It is translated as CASSPGLSYNEQFF. The chain recombines TRBV18 with TRBJ2-1; D call uncertain. Germline CDR1 KGHSH, CDR2 LQKENI. The CDR3 spans 14 residues. The V end lost 3 bases, the J end lost 4 bases, and 10 bases lay between the germline ends.

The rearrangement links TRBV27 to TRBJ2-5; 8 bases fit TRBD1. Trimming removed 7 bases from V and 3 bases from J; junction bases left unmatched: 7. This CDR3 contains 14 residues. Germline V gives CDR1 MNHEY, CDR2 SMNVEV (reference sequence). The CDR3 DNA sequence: TGTGCCAGCAAGCGGACAGGGCCGGAAGAGACCCAGTACTTC. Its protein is CASKRTGPEETQYF.

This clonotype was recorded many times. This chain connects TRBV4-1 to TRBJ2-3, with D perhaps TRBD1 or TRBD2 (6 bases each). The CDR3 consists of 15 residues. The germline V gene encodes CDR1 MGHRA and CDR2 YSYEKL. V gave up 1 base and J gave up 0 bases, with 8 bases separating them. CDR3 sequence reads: CASSQVGGSTDTQYF. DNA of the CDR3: TGCGCCAGCAGCCAAGTAGGGGGGAGCACAGATACGCAGTATTTT.

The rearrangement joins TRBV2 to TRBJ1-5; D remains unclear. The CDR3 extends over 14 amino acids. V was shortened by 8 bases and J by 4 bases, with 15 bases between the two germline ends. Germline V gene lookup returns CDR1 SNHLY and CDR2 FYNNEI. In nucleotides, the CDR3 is TGTGCCAGCGGGCCCGACGGTAGAAATCAGCCCCAGCATTTT. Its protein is CASGPDGRNQPQHF.

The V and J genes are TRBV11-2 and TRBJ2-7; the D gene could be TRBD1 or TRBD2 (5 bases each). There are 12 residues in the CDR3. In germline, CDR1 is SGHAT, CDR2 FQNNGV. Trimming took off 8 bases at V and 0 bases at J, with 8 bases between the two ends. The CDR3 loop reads CASRGRSYEQYV. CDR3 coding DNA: TGTGCCAGCCGGGGACGCTCCTACGAGCAGTACGTC.

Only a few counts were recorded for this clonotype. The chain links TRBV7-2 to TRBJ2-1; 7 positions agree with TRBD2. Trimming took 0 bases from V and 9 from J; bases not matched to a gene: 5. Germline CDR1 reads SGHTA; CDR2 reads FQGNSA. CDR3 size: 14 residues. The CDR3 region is CASSLAGGISEQFF. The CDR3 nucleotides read TGTGCCAGCAGCTTAGCGGGGGGGATAAGTGAGCAGTTCTTC.

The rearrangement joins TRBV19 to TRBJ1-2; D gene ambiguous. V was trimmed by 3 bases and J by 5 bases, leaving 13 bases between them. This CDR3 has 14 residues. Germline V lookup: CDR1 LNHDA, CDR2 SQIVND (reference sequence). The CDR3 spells CASSIDWAEYGYTF. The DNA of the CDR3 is TGTGCCAGTAGTATCGATTGGGCAGAATATGGCTACACCTTC.

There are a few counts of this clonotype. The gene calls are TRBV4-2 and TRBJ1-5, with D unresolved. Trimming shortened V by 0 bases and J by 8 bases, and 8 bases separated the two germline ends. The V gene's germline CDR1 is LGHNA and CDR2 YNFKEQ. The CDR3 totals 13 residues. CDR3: CASSQDGREPQHF. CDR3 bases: TGTGCCAGCAGCCAAGATGGGAGGGAGCCCCAGCATTTT.

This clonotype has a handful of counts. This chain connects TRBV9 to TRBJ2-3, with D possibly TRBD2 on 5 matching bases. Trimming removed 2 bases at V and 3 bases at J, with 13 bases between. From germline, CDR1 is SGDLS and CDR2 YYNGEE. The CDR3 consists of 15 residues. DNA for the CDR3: TGTGCCAGCAGCGTGAGCGGCCTGGGGACAGATACGCAGTATTTT. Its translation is CASSVSGLGTDTQYF.

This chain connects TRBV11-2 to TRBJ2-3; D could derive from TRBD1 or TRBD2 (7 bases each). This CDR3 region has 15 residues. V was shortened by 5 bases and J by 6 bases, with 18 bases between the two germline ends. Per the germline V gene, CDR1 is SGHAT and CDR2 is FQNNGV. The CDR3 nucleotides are TGTGCCAGCAGCCTGCAGGGGGGGAACGGGGATACGCAGTATTTT. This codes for CASSLQGGNGDTQYF.

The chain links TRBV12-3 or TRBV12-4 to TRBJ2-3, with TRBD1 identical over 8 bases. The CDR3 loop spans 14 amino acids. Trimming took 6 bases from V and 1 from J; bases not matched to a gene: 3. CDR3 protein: CASRPGQGTDTQYF. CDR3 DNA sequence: TGTGCCAGCAGGCCGGGACAGGGCACAGATACGCAGTATTTT.

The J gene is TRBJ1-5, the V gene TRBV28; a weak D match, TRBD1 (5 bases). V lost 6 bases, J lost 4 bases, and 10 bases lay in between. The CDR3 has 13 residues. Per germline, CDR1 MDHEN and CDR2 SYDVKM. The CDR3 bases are TGTGCCAGCAGCCACCAGGGTAATCAGCCCCAGCATTTT. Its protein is CASSHQGNQPQHF. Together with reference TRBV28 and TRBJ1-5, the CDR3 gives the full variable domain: DVKVTQSSRYLVKRTGEKVFLECVQDMDHENMFWYRQDPGLGLRLIYFSYDVKMKEKGDIPEGYSVSREKKERFSLILESASTNQTSMYLCASSHQGNQPQHFGDGTRLSIL.

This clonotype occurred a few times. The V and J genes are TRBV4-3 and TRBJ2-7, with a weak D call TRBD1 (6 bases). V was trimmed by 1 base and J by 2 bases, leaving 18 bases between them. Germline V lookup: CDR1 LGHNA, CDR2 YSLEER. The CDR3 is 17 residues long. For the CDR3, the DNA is TGCGCCAGCAGCCAAGTCTTTGGGGAGCGACAGGCCTACGAGCAGTACTTC. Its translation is CASSQVFGERQAYEQYF.

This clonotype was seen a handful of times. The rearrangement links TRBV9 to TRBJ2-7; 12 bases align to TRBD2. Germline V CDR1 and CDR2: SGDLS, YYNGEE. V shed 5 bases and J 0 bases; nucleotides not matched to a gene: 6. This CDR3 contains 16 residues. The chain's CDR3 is CASRPGLAGPSYEQYF. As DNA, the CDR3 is TGTGCCAGCAGACCCGGACTAGCGGGGCCCTCCTACGAGCAGTACTTC.

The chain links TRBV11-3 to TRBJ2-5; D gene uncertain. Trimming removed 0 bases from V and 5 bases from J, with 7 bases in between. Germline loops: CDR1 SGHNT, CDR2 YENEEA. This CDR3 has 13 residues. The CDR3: CASSLDSMETQYF. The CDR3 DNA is TGTGCCAGCAGCTTAGACTCCATGGAGACCCAGTACTTC.